Below are 8 T cell receptor beta chains sequenced from a single sample in a study of cytomegalovirus exposure and HLA in healthy donors. The primer mix had 60 Vbeta and 13 Jbeta primers. TCRdb's copy holds only in-frame clones and misses some; the assay was immunoSEQ multiplex PCR. Of about 180,000 clones listed, over 80% are singletons. Sequenced: PBMCs. The origin of the receptors is a girl aged 10 to 17 in good health and CMV-seropositive.

This chain joins TRBV18 and TRBJ1-1, with D hard to call. V lost 2 bases and J 4 bases, leaving 20 bases between the germline ends. The length of the CDR3 is 17 residues. The germline CDR1 and CDR2 sequences are KGHSH and LQKENI. This CDR3 is CASSPVSPVGDGTEAFF. The CDR3 DNA reads as TGTGCCAGCTCACCAGTGTCCCCGGTGGGAGACGGCACTGAAGCTTTCTTT.

V usage is TRBV11-2 and J usage is TRBJ2-5; TRBD2 agrees at 8 bases. Germline CDR1 SGHAT, CDR2 FQNNGV. The CDR3 is 14 amino acids. Germline trimming cut 5 bases from V and 5 bases from J; bases unmatched to any gene: 7. The CDR3 here is CASSRAGELETQYF. The CDR3, as DNA: TGTGCCAGCAGCCGAGCGGGAGAGTTGGAGACCCAGTACTTC. Combining the CDR3 with reference TRBV11-2 and TRBJ2-5 gives the whole variable domain EAGVAQSPRYKIIEKRQSVAFWCNPISGHATLYWYQQILGQGPKLLIQFQNNGVVDDSQLPKDRFSAERLKGVDSTLKIQPAKLEDSAVYLCASSRAGELETQYFGPGTRLLVL.

The chain couples TRBV29-1 to TRBJ2-1; 11 bases align to TRBD2. The germline CDR1 and CDR2 sequences are SQVTM and ANQGSEA. The CDR3 extends over 16 amino acids. J gave up 4 bases and V 6 bases, and 11 bases lay outside the gene matches. The CDR3 loop is CSVGGTSGLPYNEQFF. The DNA of the CDR3 is TGCAGCGTCGGCGGGACTAGCGGACTGCCTTACAATGAGCAGTTCTTC.

The V call is TRBV7-9, the J call TRBJ2-7, with a possible D match to TRBD2 (6 bases). The CDR3 loop spans 16 amino acids. Per the germline V gene, CDR1 is SEHNR and CDR2 is FQNEAQ (reference sequence). Trimming took off 5 bases at V and 2 bases at J, with 19 bases between the two ends. CDR3 bases: TGTGCCAGCAGCGCCGAACCGGGACTCTCCCCCTACGAGCAGTACTTC. Translation gives CASSAEPGLSPYEQYF.

The chain carries TRBV5-6 and TRBJ1-5; 9 bases are a match to TRBD1. In germline, CDR1 is SGHDT, CDR2 YYEEEE. The V and J ends lost 10 bases and 8 bases, in that order; junction bases with no gene match: 7. The CDR3 has 12 residues. The CDR3 region has the DNA TGTGCCGGAACAGGGGGCTGGGAGCCCCAGCATTTT. Translation gives CAGTGGWEPQHF.

V is TRBV30 and J is TRBJ2-2, with TRBD2 as a possible D gene (5 bases). Trimming stripped 4 bases from V and 5 bases from J, with 17 bases between. The V gene's germline CDR1 is GTSNPN and CDR2 SVGIG (reference sequence). The CDR3 length is 15 residues. The CDR3 loop is CAWTPLRRRTGELFF. In nucleotides, the CDR3 is TGTGCCTGGACTCCCCTACGGAGGCGGACCGGGGAGCTGTTTTTT. Variable domain in full (rest from reference TRBV30 and TRBJ2-2): SQTIHQWPATLVQPVGSPLSLECTVEGTSNPNLYWYRQAAGRGLQLLFYSVGIGQISSEVPQNLSASRPQDRQFILSSKKLLLSDSGFYLCAWTPLRRRTGELFFGEGSRLTVL.

This chain uses TRBV13 with TRBJ2-3; tentative D call: TRBD2 (5 bases). V was pared by 5 bases and J by 1 base, with 13 bases between. The CDR3 is made up of 15 amino acids. CDR1 and CDR2 from the germline V gene are PRHDT and FYEKMQ (reference sequence). The CDR3 loop reads CASSALARGTDTQYF. Written as DNA, the CDR3 is TGTGCCAGCAGCGCGCTAGCCCGTGGCACAGATACGCAGTATTTT.

The V call is TRBV10-1, the J call TRBJ2-2; D ambiguous. V lost 6 bases to trimming and J lost 7 bases, with 12 bases between them. Germline V lookup: CDR1 WNHNN, CDR2 SYGVQD (reference sequence). The CDR3 has 13 amino acids. The CDR3 DNA reads TGCGCCAGCAGCTCTTCCACGGGCGGGGAGCTGTTTTTT. Its translation: CASSSSTGGELFF.